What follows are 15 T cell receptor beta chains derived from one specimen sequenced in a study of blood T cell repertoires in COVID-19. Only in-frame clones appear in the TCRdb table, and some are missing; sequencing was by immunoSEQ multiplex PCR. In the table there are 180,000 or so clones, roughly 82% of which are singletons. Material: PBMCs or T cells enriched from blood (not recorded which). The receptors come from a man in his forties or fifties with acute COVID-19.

Written as DNA, the CDR3 is TGTGCCAGCAGCTTGGGGGGTTCCTACAATGAGCAGTTCTTC. Amino acid sequence: CASSLGGSYNEQFF. This chain links TRBV11-3 with TRBJ2-1; weak D call: TRBD2 (6 bases). This CDR3 spans 14 amino acids. CDR1 is SGHNT and CDR2 is YENEEA in the germline V gene. Trimming took off 3 bases at V and 1 base at J, with 7 bases between the two ends.

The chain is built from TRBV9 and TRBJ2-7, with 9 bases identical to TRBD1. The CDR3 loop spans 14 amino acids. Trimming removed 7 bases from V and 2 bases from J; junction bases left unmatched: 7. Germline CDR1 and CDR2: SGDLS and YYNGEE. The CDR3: CASEAGTGTYEQYF. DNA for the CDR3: TGTGCCAGCGAGGCCGGGACAGGGACCTACGAGCAGTACTTC.

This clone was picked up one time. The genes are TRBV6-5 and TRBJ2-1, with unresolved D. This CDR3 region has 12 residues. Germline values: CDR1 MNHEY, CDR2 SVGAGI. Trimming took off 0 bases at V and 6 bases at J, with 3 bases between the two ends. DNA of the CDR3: TGTGCCAGCAGTTACTCGAGCAATGAGCAGTTCTTC. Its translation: CASSYSSNEQFF.

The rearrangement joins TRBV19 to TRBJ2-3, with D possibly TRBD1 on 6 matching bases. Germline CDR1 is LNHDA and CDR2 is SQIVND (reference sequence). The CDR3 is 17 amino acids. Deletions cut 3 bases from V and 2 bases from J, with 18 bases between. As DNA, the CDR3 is TGTGCCAGTAGTATTAAAATACAGGGTCGGTCCACAGATACGCAGTATTTT. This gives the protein CASSIKIQGRSTDTQYF.

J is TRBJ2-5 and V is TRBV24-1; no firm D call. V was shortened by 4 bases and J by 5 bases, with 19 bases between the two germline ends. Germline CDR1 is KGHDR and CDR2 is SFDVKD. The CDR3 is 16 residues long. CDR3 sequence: CATSEGDNRDRETQYF. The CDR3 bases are TGTGCCACCAGTGAGGGCGACAACCGCGATAGGGAGACCCAGTACTTC.

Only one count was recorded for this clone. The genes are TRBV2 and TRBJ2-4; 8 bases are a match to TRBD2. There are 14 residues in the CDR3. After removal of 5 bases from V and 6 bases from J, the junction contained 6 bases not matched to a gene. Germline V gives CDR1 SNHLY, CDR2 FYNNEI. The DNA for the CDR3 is TGTGCCAGCAGTACGGTAGCGGGACGAAACATTCAGTACTTC. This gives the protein CASSTVAGRNIQYF.

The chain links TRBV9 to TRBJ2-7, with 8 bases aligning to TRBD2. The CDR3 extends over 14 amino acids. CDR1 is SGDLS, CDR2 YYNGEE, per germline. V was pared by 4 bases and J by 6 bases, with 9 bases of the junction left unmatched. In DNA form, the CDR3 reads TGTGCCAGCAGCCCCAACCAGCGGGAGACCGAGCAGTACTTC. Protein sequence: CASSPNQRETEQYF.

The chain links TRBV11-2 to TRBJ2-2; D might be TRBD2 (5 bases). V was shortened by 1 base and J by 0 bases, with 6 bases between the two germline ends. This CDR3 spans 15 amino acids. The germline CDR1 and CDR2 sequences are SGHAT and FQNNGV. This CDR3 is CASSLVRANTGELFF. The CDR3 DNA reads TGTGCCAGCAGCTTAGTGCGGGCGAACACCGGGGAGCTGTTTTTT.

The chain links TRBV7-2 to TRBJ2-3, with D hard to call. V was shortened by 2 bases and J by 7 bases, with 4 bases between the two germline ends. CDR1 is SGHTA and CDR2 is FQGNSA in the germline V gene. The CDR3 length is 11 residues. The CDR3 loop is CASSLLYTQYF. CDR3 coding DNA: TGTGCCAGCAGCTTACTATATACGCAGTATTTT. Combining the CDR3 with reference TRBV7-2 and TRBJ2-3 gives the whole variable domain GAGVSQSPSNKVTEKGKDVELRCDPISGHTALYWYRQSLGQGLEFLIYFQGNSAPDKSGLPSDRFSAERTGGSVSTLTIQRTQQEDSAVYLCASSLLYTQYFGPGTRLTVL.

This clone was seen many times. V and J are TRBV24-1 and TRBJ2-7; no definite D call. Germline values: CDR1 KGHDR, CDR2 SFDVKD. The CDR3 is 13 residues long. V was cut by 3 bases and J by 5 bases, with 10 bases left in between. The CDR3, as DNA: TGTGCCACCAGTGATCAGTATATCGACGAGCAGTACTTC. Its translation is CATSDQYIDEQYF.

CDR3 protein: CASSLGGTPSSYEQYF. In DNA, the CDR3 is TGTGCCAGCAGCTTGGGTGGGACACCGAGCTCCTACGAGCAGTACTTC. This chain uses TRBV5-5 with TRBJ2-7; possibly TRBD1 for D (6 bases). With 0 bases removed from V and 0 bases from J, the gap between germline ends came to 13 bases. Germline lookup yields CDR1 SGHKS and CDR2 YYEKEE (reference sequence). This CDR3 spans 16 amino acids.

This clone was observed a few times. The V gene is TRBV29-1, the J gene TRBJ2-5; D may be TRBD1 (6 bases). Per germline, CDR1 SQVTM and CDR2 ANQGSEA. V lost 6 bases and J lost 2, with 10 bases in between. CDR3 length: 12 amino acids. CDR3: CSVRQGQETQYF. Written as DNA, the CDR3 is TGCAGCGTCCGTCAGGGGCAAGAGACCCAGTACTTC.

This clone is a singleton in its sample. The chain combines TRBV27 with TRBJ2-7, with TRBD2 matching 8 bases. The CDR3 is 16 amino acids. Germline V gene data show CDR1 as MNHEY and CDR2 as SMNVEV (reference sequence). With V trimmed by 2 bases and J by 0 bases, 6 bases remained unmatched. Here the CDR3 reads CASSLGPSGSSYEQYF. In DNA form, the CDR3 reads TGTGCCAGCAGTTTAGGCCCCAGCGGGAGCTCCTACGAGCAGTACTTC.

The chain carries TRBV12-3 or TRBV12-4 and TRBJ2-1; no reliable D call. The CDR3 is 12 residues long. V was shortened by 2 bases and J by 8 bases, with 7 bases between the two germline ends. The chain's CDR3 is CASSLKYYEQFF. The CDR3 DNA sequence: TGTGCCAGCAGTTTAAAGTACTATGAGCAGTTCTTC.

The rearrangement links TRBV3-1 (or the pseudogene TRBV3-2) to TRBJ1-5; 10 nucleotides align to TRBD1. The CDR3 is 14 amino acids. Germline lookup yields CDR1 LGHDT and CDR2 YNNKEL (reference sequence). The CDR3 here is CAGSGTGDNQPQHF. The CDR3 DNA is TGTGCAGGAAGCGGGACAGGGGACAATCAGCCCCAGCATTTT.